Only a few counts were recorded for the clone carrying this T cell receptor beta chain. The antigen remains unidentified. These data belong to a study of T cells in Graves' hyperthyroidism and ophthalmopathy. Study-level background: Sampling of peripheral blood happened at initial diagnosis, prior to any treatment.

TCR beta CDR3 region amplification was performed from RNA transcripts. HTBI primers were the set used in a first-round RT-PCR of the TCR CDR3. TCRdb itself ran the multiplex PCR reads through MiXCR, one entry per CDR3 protein. Here the sample spans hundreds of thousands of distinct CDR3 sequences, under 15% being singletons. Study results and limitations: Peripheral blood also featured most of the thyroid clonotypes expanded above 0.001.

Patients aged 18 to 65 with hyperthyroidism were newly diagnosed, with duration under 2 months. The CDR3 spans 13 residues. V was shortened by 6 bases and J by 3 bases, with 9 bases between the two germline ends. CDR1 and CDR2 from the germline V gene are LNHNV and YYDKDF (reference sequence). Sequencing was done on a sample of blood. This clonotype originated in a woman between 18 and 30 years old with Graves' hyperthyroidism. The V call is TRBV15, the J call TRBJ1-5; D remains unclear. DNA of the CDR3: TGTGCCACCAGTGGTCAGTACAATCAGCCCCAGCATTTT. As protein: CATSGQYNQPQHF.